This T cell receptor (beta chain) comes out of a study of blood T cell repertoires in COVID-19. The V and J ends lost 2 bases and 1 base respectively, with 7 bases between them. Germline V gene sequence: CDR1 SGDLS, CDR2 YYNGEE. The CDR3 length is 14 residues. Using immunoSEQ multiplex PCR, the repertoire was profiled, and TCRdb retains in-frame clones only, with some absent. The table records 350,000 to 400,000 clones, roughly nine tenths of them present only once. V gene TRBV9 combines with J gene TRBJ2-4, with D perhaps TRBD2 (5 bases). This TCR was sampled from a middle-aged woman who had been exposed to COVID-19. The source material was PBMCs or T cells enriched from blood (not recorded which). The CDR3 nucleotides read TGTGCCAGCAGCGTTGGGGAGGCCAAAAACATTCAGTACTTC. As protein: CASSVGEAKNIQYF.